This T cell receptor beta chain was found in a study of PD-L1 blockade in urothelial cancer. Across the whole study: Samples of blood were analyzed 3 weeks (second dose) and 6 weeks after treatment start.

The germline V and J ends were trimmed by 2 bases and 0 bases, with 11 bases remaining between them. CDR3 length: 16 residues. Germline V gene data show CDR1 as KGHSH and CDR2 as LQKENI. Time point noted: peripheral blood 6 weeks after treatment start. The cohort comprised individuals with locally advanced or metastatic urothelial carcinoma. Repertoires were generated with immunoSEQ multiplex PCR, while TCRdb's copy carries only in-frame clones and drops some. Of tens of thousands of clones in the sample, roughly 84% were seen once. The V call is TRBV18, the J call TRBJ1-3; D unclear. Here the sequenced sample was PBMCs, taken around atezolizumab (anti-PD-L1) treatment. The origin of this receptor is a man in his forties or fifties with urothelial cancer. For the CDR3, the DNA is TGTGCCAGCTCACCAGAGATAACCTACTCTGGAAACACCATATATTTT. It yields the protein CASSPEITYSGNTIYF. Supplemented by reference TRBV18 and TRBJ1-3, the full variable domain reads NAGVMQNPRHLVRRRGQEARLRCSPMKGHSHVYWYRQLPEEGLKFMVYLQKENIIDESGMPKERFSAEFPKEGPSILRIQQVVRGDSAAYFCASSPEITYSGNTIYFGEGSWLTVV.